This paragraph reports one T cell receptor beta chain. The primer mix had 60 Vbeta and 13 Jbeta primers. The data were produced by immunoSEQ multiplex PCR, yet TCRdb's version contains in-frame clones alone and is incomplete. The table has about 82,000 clones, 70% to 85% seen once. Trimming shortened V by 1 base and J by 6 bases, and 10 bases separated the two germline ends. The V gene's germline CDR1 is MDHEN and CDR2 SYDVKM. The CDR3 is made up of 13 amino acids. The source of the sample is a study of cytomegalovirus exposure and HLA in healthy donors. V is TRBV28 and J is TRBJ2-7; D remains unclear. Sequencing was performed on PBMCs. The TCR originated in a man between 65 and 85 years old in good health and CMV-seropositive. The CDR3 region has the DNA TGTGCCAGCAGTTTATCAGGATTTGGCGAGCAGTACTTC. Its protein is CASSLSGFGEQYF.